Listed below are T cell receptor beta chains from one sample, sequenced in a study of blood T cells in healthy people across ages. TCRdb passed the 5' RACE reads through MiXCR, listing each CDR3 protein once. This table holds around 1,000,000 distinct CDR3 sequences, around 27% found once. These data also featured in a second study, about T cells of mothers and their children.

Material: blood. Receptors were obtained from a girl aged 2-15 years in good health. CDR3s include the opening cysteine and the closing phenylalanine or tryptophan. D genes are given only for firm matches. A row's size may be missing; if present it is once, few, many or a size class.

CDR3 | DNA | J | D | size | V
CASSGRAFGQETQYF | TGTGCCAGCAGCGGAAGGGCCTTCGGACAAGAGACCCAGTACTTC | TRBJ2-5 | NA | NA | TRBV7-9
CASSPRLTDTGSRNYGYTF | TGTGCCAGCAGTCCAAGACTTACGGATACAGGGTCACGTAACTATGGCTACACCTTC | TRBJ1-2 | NA | NA | TRBV12-3/TRBV12-4
CASSRTGTSGETQYF | TGTGCCAGCAGCCGAACCGGGACTAGCGGAGAGACCCAGTACTTC | TRBJ2-5 | TRBD2 | NA | TRBV7-2
CASSHRDRLGNEQYF | TGTGCCAGCAGCCACCGGGACCGACTAGGGAACGAGCAGTACTTC | TRBJ2-7 | NA | NA | TRBV7-9
CARIEQETQYF | TGTGCCAGGATAGAGCAAGAGACCCAGTACTTC | TRBJ2-5 | NA | few | TRBV28
CSVARTGGIRGEKLFF | TGCAGCGTTGCCCGGACAGGGGGGATACGGGGTGAAAAACTGTTTTTT | TRBJ1-4 | TRBD1 | few | TRBV29-1
CASRGVGPYEQYF | TGTGCCAGCAGGGGGGTTGGTCCCTACGAGCAGTACTTC | TRBJ2-7 | NA | few | TRBV11-2
CASSFGPFYGYTF | TGTGCCAGCAGTTTTGGGCCCTTCTATGGCTACACCTTC | TRBJ1-2 | NA | few | TRBV27
CAISESSHDEQYF | TGTGCCATCAGTGAGTCTTCCCACGACGAGCAGTACTTC | TRBJ2-7 | NA | NA | TRBV10-3
CSARPTSAETQYF | TGCAGCGCTAGACCTACTAGCGCAGAGACCCAGTACTTC | TRBJ2-5 | TRBD2 | NA | TRBV20-1
CASSQDLEIGGRYYGYTF | TGCGCCAGCAGCCAAGATCTGGAAATCGGGGGGCGCTACTATGGCTACACCTTC | TRBJ1-2 | NA | few | TRBV4-3
CASSSNRDDTEAFF | TGTGCCAGCAGCTCAAACAGGGATGACACTGAAGCTTTCTTT | TRBJ1-1 | NA | few | TRBV7-2
CASSLAGRSMGEQYF | TGTGCCAGCAGTTTGGCCGGGAGATCCATGGGCGAGCAGTACTTC | TRBJ2-7 | NA | few | TRBV27
CASSLAGENEQFF | TGTGCCAGCAGTTTAGCCGGGGAGAATGAGCAGTTCTTC | TRBJ2-1 | NA | few | TRBV12-3/TRBV12-4